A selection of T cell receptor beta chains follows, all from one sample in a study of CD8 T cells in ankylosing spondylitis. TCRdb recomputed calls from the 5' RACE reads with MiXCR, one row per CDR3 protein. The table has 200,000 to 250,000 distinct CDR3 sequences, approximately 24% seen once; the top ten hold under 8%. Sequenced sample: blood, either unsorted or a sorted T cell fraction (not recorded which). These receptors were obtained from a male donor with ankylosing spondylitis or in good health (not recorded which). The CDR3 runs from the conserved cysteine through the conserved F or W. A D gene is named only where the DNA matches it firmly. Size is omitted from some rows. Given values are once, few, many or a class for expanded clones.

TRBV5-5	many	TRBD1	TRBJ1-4	CASSLVSGGIEKLFF	TGTGCCAGCAGCTTGGTGTCAGGGGGTATTGAAAAACTGTTTTTT
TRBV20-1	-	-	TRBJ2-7	CSATARAVNYEQYF	TGCAGTGCTACCGCCAGAGCGGTCAACTACGAGCAGTACTTC
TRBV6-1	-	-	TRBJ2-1	CATRGRGRYNEQFF	TGTGCCACCCGGGGACGGGGCCGGTACAATGAGCAGTTCTTC
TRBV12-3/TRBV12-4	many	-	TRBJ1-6	CASSRRDATPLHF	TGTGCCAGCAGCCGCCGGGACGCAACACCCCTCCACTTT
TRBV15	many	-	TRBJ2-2	CATSRPGTANTGELFF	TGTGCCACCAGCAGACCCGGGACGGCGAACACCGGGGAGCTGTTTTTT
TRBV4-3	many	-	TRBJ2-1	CASSQDITTPGEQFF	TGCGCCAGCAGCCAAGATATAACCACACCTGGTGAGCAGTTCTTC
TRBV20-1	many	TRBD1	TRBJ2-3	CSAPQAGQGATDTQYF	TGCAGTGCCCCTCAGGCGGGACAGGGGGCCACAGATACGCAGTATTTT
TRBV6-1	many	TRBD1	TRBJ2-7	CASSGQGAREQYF	TGTGCCAGCAGTGGACAGGGGGCGCGGGAGCAGTACTTC
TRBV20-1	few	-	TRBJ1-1	CSALGDTEAFF	TGCAGTGCTTTAGGGGACACTGAAGCTTTCTTT
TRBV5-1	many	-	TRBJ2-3	CASSFAGTTALDTQYF	TGCGCCAGCAGCTTTGCCGGGACCACCGCACTTGATACGCAGTATTTT
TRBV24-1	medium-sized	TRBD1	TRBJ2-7	CATSDADRSGSYEQYF	TGTGCCACCAGTGATGCGGACAGGTCGGGCTCCTACGAGCAGTACTTC
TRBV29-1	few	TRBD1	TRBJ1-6	CSAGDRSNSPLHF	TGCAGCGCCGGGGACAGATCAAATTCACCCCTCCACTTT
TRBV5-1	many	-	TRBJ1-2	CASSLGARDSYTF	TGCGCCAGCAGCTTGGGGGCGCGAGATAGCTACACCTTC
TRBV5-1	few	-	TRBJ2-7	CASSPRTDEGEQYF	TGCGCCAGCAGCCCCCGGACGGACGAGGGGGAGCAGTACTTC
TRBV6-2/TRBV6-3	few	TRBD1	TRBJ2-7	CASSRANRGRIYEQYF	TGTGCCAGCAGTCGAGCCAACAGGGGGCGTATCTACGAGCAGTACTTC
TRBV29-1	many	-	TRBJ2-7	CSVGPGLLYGQYF	TGCAGCGTGGGCCCGGGACTCCTATACGGGCAGTACTTC
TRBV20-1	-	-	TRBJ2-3	CSATPLTDMSTDTQYF	TGCAGTGCTACTCCCTTGACGGATATGAGCACAGATACGCAGTATTTT
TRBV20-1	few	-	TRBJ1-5	CSATAGANSNQPQHF	TGCAGTGCAACGGCGGGGGCGAATAGCAATCAGCCCCAGCATTTT
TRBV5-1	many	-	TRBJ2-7	CASSNNYEQYF	TGCGCCAGCAGCAACAATTACGAGCAGTACTTC
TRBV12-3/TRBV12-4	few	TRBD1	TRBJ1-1	CASSARDRANTEAFF	TGTGCCAGCAGCGCACGGGACAGGGCAAACACTGAAGCTTTCTTT
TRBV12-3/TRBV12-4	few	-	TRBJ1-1	CASTTSMSEAFF	TGTGCCAGCACGACTAGCATGTCTGAAGCTTTCTTT
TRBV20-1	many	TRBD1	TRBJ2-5	CSAETGGPETQYF	TGCAGTGCGGAGACAGGGGGCCCAGAGACCCAGTACTTC
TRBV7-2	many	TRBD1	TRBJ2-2	CASSYLGQGAPGELFF	TGTGCCAGCAGCTATTTGGGACAGGGGGCGCCCGGGGAGCTGTTTTTT
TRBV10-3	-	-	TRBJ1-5	CAISDNVQPQHF	TGTGCCATCAGTGATAACGTACAGCCCCAGCATTTT
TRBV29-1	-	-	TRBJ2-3	CSAAPGADTQYF	TGCAGCGCCGCCCCGGGGGCAGATACGCAGTATTTT
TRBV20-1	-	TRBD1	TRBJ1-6	CSAPRQGGSPLHF	TGCAGTGCTCCACGACAGGGCGGTTCACCCCTCCACTTT
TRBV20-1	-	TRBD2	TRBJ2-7	CSARGGTSLYEQYF	TGCAGTGCTAGAGGAGGGACTAGTCTGTACGAGCAGTACTTC
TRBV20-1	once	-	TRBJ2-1	CSARRGAYNEQFF	TGCAGTGCTAGACGGGGAGCCTACAATGAGCAGTTCTTC
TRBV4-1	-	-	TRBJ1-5	CASSQGLIGNQPQHF	TGCGCCAGCAGCCAAGGATTGATAGGGAATCAGCCCCAGCATTTT
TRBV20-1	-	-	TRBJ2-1	CSAIVLVGSYNEQFF	TGCAGTGCTATAGTACTAGTGGGCTCCTACAATGAGCAGTTCTTC
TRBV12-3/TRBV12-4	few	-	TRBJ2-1	CASSLVGSGEQFF	TGTGCCAGCAGTTTAGTCGGGAGCGGTGAGCAGTTCTTC
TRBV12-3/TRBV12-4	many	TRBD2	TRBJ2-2	CASSLDSREANTGELFF	TGTGCCAGCAGTTTAGATTCGCGGGAGGCGAACACCGGGGAGCTGTTTTTT
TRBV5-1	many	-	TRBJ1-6	CASSPIPGDSPLHF	TGCGCCAGCAGCCCGATTCCAGGGGATTCACCCCTCCACTTT
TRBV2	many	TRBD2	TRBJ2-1	CASTRLAGGGNEQFF	TGTGCCAGCACTCGACTAGCGGGAGGTGGTAATGAGCAGTTCTTC
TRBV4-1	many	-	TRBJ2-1	CASSQGDNDYNEQFF	TGCGCCAGCAGCCAAGGGGACAACGACTACAATGAGCAGTTCTTC
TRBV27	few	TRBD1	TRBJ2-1	CASYRGPSYNEQFF	TGTGCCAGCTACAGGGGCCCCTCCTACAATGAGCAGTTCTTC
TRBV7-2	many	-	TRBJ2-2	CASSLVLRQNTGELFF	TGTGCCAGCAGCTTAGTTTTGCGACAGAACACCGGGGAGCTGTTTTTT
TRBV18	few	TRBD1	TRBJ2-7	CASSPPGQLRPYEQYF	TGTGCCAGCTCACCTCCGGGACAGTTAAGACCCTACGAGCAGTACTTC
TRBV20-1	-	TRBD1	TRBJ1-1	CSAPPTGGRTEAFF	TGCAGTGCTCCTCCAACAGGGGGTAGGACTGAAGCTTTCTTT
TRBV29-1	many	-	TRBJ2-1	CSVELADNEQFF	TGCAGCGTTGAATTGGCGGACAATGAGCAGTTCTTC
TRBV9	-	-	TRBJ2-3	CASSGRQRTDTQYF	TGTGCCAGCAGCGGACGACAGAGGACAGATACGCAGTATTTT